This T cell receptor (beta chain) was sequenced for a study of blood T cells in healthy people across ages. The CDR3 spans 16 residues. The trim removed 4 bases at V and 2 bases at J, leaving 5 bases unmatched. Germline lookup yields CDR1 SGHDN and CDR2 FVKESK. The use of a sample-barcoded 5' primer and a J-beta primer mix characterized a second PCR of about 7 to 12 cycles. TCRdb independently ran MiXCR on the 5' RACE reads; one entry per CDR3 protein. The table shows hundreds of thousands of distinct CDR3 sequences, with over 45% occurring only once. The clonotype originates from a woman in her fifties or sixties in good health. The chain has TRBV14 and TRBJ2-1, with 10 bases fitting TRBD1. Material: blood. In DNA form, the CDR3 reads TGTGCCAGCAGCCGACAGGGGGCCAGACCCTACAATGAGCAGTTCTTC. Translation gives CASSRQGARPYNEQFF.